This T cell receptor (beta chain) was sequenced during a study of CD8 T cells in ankylosing spondylitis. Using quantitative 5'-RACE with molecular barcodes, the authors made TCR beta libraries. TCRdb processed the 5' RACE reads anew with MiXCR; each CDR3 protein has one entry. The table includes roughly 170,000 distinct CDR3 sequences, around 9.6% detected once. This CDR3 contains 12 residues. V gave up 1 base and J gave up 8 bases, with 11 bases separating them. Germline CDR1 GTSNPN, CDR2 SVGIG (reference sequence). Regarding the study as a whole: Relatively scarce in peripheral blood, disease-linked clones were CD8+. In ankylosing spondylitis blood, a motif of 7 to 9 highly homologous TCR beta variants appeared characteristic.

On this clonotype itself: Its antigen is unidentified.

What was sequenced was blood, either unsorted or a sorted T cell fraction (not recorded which). This receptor was obtained from a female donor with ankylosing spondylitis or in good health (not recorded which). J is TRBJ1-1 and V is TRBV30; D ambiguous. The CDR3 region has the DNA TGTGCCTGGAGTGCAGGACTCCTAGAAGCTTTCTTT. This gives the protein CAWSAGLLEAFF.